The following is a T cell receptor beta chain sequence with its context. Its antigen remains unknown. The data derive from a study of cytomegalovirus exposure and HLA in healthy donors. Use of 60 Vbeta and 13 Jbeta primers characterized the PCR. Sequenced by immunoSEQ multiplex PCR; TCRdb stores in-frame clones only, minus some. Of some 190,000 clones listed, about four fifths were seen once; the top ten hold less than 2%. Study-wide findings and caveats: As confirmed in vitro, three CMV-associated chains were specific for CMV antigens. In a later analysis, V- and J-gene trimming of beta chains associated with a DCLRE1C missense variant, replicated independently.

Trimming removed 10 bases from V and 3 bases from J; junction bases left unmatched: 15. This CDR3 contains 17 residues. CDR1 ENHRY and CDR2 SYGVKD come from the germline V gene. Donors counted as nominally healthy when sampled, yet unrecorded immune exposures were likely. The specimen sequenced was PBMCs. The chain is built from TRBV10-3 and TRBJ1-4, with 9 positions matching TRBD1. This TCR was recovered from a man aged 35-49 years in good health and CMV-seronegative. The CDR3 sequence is CATRRTGGEGPNEKLFF. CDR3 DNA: TGTGCCACGCGTCGAACAGGGGGCGAAGGCCCTAATGAAAAACTGTTTTTT.